This T cell receptor beta chain was sequenced during a study of T cell changes during pregnancy in multiple sclerosis. The method was immunoSEQ multiplex PCR; TCRdb's version includes in-frame clones alone and lacks a portion of them. The sample lists some 38,000 clones, approximately 92% occurring once. Germline CDR1 MNHEY, CDR2 SMNVEV (reference sequence). Trimming took 6 bases from V and 2 from J, leaving 16 bases between them. This CDR3 is built from 15 residues. This clone was seen just once. The TCR was taken from a female donor with multiple sclerosis, enrolled in a pregnancy study. The specimen comprised CD8+ T cells from peripheral blood mononuclear cells, sampled after pregnancy. The J gene is TRBJ2-5, the V gene TRBV27; possible D gene TRBD1, 5 bases. The CDR3 DNA follows: TGTGCCAGCAGCAAACAGGAAGGGCGGCAAGAGACCCAGTACTTC. This translates into CASSKQEGRQETQYF.